These 8 T cell receptor beta chains were all obtained from the same sample, sequenced in a study of T cells in Graves' hyperthyroidism and ophthalmopathy. TCR beta CDR3 regions were amplified from RNA. The HTBI primer set drove a first-round RT-PCR of the TCR CDR3. From the multiplex PCR reads, TCRdb called clonotypes with MiXCR, one entry per CDR3 protein. The data contain 530,000 or so distinct CDR3 sequences, roughly 17% of them singletons. Sequences were obtained from blood. These receptors were collected from a woman aged 18-29 years with Graves' ophthalmopathy.

In this sample, this clonotype turned up a few times. The rearrangement uses TRBV20-1 and TRBJ2-7; D unresolved. V was pared by 4 bases and J by 1 base, with 8 bases between. The germline V gene encodes CDR1 DFQATT and CDR2 SNEGSKA (reference sequence). CDR3 length: 12 amino acids. The CDR3 loop reads CSAIRQSYEQYF. The CDR3 DNA reads TGCAGTGCTATTAGGCAATCCTACGAGCAGTACTTC.

The genes are TRBV29-1 and TRBJ2-7; TRBD2 aligns across 10 bases. The length of the CDR3 is 16 residues. The V and J ends lost 3 bases and 6 bases, in that order; junction bases with no gene match: 14. The germline CDR1 and CDR2 sequences are SQVTM and ANQGSEA. Here the CDR3 reads CSVEKQGGLAKGEQYF. The CDR3 DNA is TGCAGCGTTGAGAAACAGGGGGGACTAGCGAAGGGCGAGCAGTACTTC.

This clonotype was picked up many times. This rearrangement joins TRBV7-2 to TRBJ2-7; 10 bases fit TRBD2. CDR3 length: 17 residues. Looked up from germline, CDR1 is SGHTA and CDR2 is FQGNSA. V was pared by 0 bases and J by 3 bases, with 8 bases of the junction left unmatched. For the CDR3, the DNA is TGTGCCAGCAGCTTAGCCCGGCCTAGCGGGGGCCTCTACGAGCAGTACTTC. Translating it yields CASSLARPSGGLYEQYF.

This clonotype was seen only a few times. V is TRBV7-2 and J is TRBJ2-5; 7 bases line up with TRBD2. V lost 5 bases to trimming and J lost 5 bases; unmatched junction nucleotides: 23. There are 19 residues in the CDR3. Germline V gene lookup returns CDR1 SGHTA and CDR2 FQGNSA. The CDR3, as DNA: TGTGCCAGCAGCCCCTCGAGCGGGACCGTCACGGGCGGATTCGAGACCCAGTACTTC. Translation: CASSPSSGTVTGGFETQYF.

In its sample, this clonotype was seen many times. This rearrangement joins TRBV11-3 to TRBJ2-1; 7 bases agree with TRBD2. V shed 3 bases, J shed 2 bases, and the junction held 7 bases outside the gene matches. Germline lookup yields CDR1 SGHNT and CDR2 YENEEA. CDR3 length: 16 amino acids. Here the CDR3 reads CASSFGSSGAYNEQFF. CDR3 nucleotide sequence: TGTGCCAGCAGCTTCGGCTCGAGCGGGGCCTACAATGAGCAGTTCTTC.

Ten or more counts support this clonotype. The chain has TRBV27 and TRBJ1-5, with no clear D. Trimming left V 0 bases short and J 1 base short, with 13 bases between. Germline V CDR1 and CDR2: MNHEY, SMNVEV (reference sequence). The CDR3 contains 17 residues. The CDR3 sequence: CASSLSFTTASNQPQHF. For the CDR3, the DNA is TGTGCCAGCAGTTTATCGTTCACGACGGCCAGCAATCAGCCCCAGCATTTT.

This clonotype was recorded at least ten times. The chain employs TRBV6-2 or TRBV6-3 and TRBJ1-2; D remains unclear. The CDR3 covers 14 residues. V was pared by 2 bases and J by 8 bases, with 15 bases between. The V gene's germline CDR1 is MNHEY and CDR2 SVGEGT. CDR3 sequence (DNA): TGTGCCAGCAGTTACGGTTCAGCTACCGCCGGCTACACCTTC. Translation gives CASSYGSATAGYTF.

This clonotype has at least ten counts. The chain has TRBV11-2 and TRBJ2-5; 7 bases map to TRBD1. CDR1 is SGHAT, CDR2 FQNNGV, per germline. This CDR3 has 16 residues. The V segment lost 5 bases and the J segment 2 bases; nucleotides outside the gene matches: 11. The CDR3 bases are TGTGCCAGCAGCCCTACGACAGGGCCGAGACAAGAGACCCAGTACTTC. Translation gives CASSPTTGPRQETQYF. The entire variable domain, with the rest obtained from reference TRBV11-2 and TRBJ2-5, is as follows: EAGVAQSPRYKIIEKRQSVAFWCNPISGHATLYWYQQILGQGPKLLIQFQNNGVVDDSQLPKDRFSAERLKGVDSTLKIQPAKLEDSAVYLCASSPTTGPRQETQYFGPGTRLLVL.